This T cell receptor beta chain stems from a study of blood T cell repertoires in COVID-19 (TCRdb year 2020). With respect to the entire study: Samples covering the acute and convalescent phases of COVID-19 were provided by collaborators in the United States, Italy and Spain. The repertoires were made available in a free public database intended to serve as a resource for research on the immune response to SARS-CoV-2. Where available, HLA class I and class II types were taken from metadata supplied by the sample provider and were not determined by assay-based typing. A de-identified subject ID, COVID-19 status, age in years and sex were almost always included in the sample metadata. The samples were drawn from the first 160 participants of the ongoing ImmuneRACE study and from 1,254 subjects provided by 6 global collaborators. The dataset comprised deeply sampled blood TCRbeta repertoires from subjects exposed to, actively infected with, or recovered from COVID-19. The prospective study material was composed of cDNA or gDNA derived from T cells, B-cell-depleted T cells, or PBMCs. The paper's findings and limits, for the study overall: How much clinical and demographic metadata was included differed by source and by participant, and the metadata was provided uncurated.

TCRbeta CDR3 regions were amplified from genomic DNA by means of the immunoSEQ Assay, a bias-controlled multiplex PCR. Per the source publication's procedure: The number of nucleated cells in each sample was estimated by amplification of reference gene primers within the assay. To quantify the absolute abundance of each unique TCRbeta CDR3 rearrangement, sequence reads were collapsed and filtered. For each sample, productive Simpson clonality was calculated as the square root of Simpson's diversity index over productive rearrangements. TCRdb carries this immuneACCESS record with in-frame sequences only. Its versions omit some clonotypes, under half of them owing to an unresolved V gene in the studies checked, with the rest unexplained. The DNA was the basis for D and trimming; V, J and clone size are from that table. The sample table contains some 120,000 clones; only one count was recorded for 70% to 80% of them. The ten top clones hold over 6.5% of the sample.

On this clone: What this receptor recognizes is not known. The record has no base qualities; no much larger clone is one base away.

Its CDR3 holds 16 amino acids, cysteine through phenylalanine. Only the CDR3 DNA is retained, 48 bases long and in frame from the first base. Trimming at the junction amounts to 0 bases on V and 3 bases on J, and the germline ends lie 13 bases apart. Sequences SGHRS (CDR1) and YFSETQ (CDR2) are obtained from the germline V gene. The collaborating institutions used their own protocols to collect whole blood in K2EDTA tubes. For TCRbeta analysis, collaborators shipped samples as frozen whole blood, isolated PBMCs, or DNA extracted from either of those sample types. The TCR comes from a human donor in a cohort sampled during active COVID-19. Recombination connected TRBV5-1 to TRBJ1-3, with a tentative D gene TRBD1 over 5 matching bases. Material for sequencing was peripheral blood. At the DNA level, the sequence is TGCGCCAGCAGCTTGGATCCAGGGTCACTTGGAAACACCATATATTTT. Translated, it reads CASSLDPGSLGNTIYF.